The 32 T cell receptor beta chains in this list originate from one sample, sequenced in a study of CD8+CD57+ T cells in acquired aplastic anemia. CDR3 and TCR beta VDJ profiling relied on a genomic DNA template. One entry per CDR3 protein, called by TCRdb with MiXCR from the reads. The sample holds hundreds of thousands of distinct CDR3 sequences, just under 70% seen once. Input material: sorted CD4+, CD8+, or CD8+CD57+ T cells (not recorded which) from PBMCs. The receptors shown here come from a human donor in good health, serving as a control.

Note on this clonotype: Given the absence of the conserved phenylalanine or tryptophan at the CDR3 end, a read error is likely. The DNA is omitted, as the CDR3 cannot be located on it reliably, and the CDR3 follows TCRdb's listing. The chain uses TRBV7-3 and TRBJ1-2; the table's D call TRBD1 went unverified against the DNA. The CDR3 contains 13 residues when both ends are counted. Germline assignment: CDR1 SGHTA and CDR2 FQGTGA. Here the CDR3 reads CASSLRGRGETQY.

The sample holds a few counts of this clonotype. The chain uses TRBV20-1 and TRBJ2-2; D possibly uses TRBD1 or TRBD2 (6 bases each). CDR1 DFQATT and CDR2 SNEGSKA come from the germline V gene (reference sequence). The CDR3 has 15 amino acids. Trimming removed 5 bases from V and 7 bases from J, with 20 bases in between. CDR3 residues: CSAGQVGGPHGELFF. The CDR3 coding sequence is TGCAGTGCTGGACAAGTGGGGGGCCCTCACGGGGAGCTGTTTTTT.

This rearrangement joins TRBV20-1 to TRBJ2-3; 15 nucleotides align to TRBD2. Per germline, CDR1 DFQATT and CDR2 SNEGSKA (reference sequence). CDR3 length: 16 amino acids. J lost 5 bases, V lost 5 bases, and 8 bases had no gene match. CDR3 sequence (DNA): TGCAGTGCTCCCGGGACTAGCGGGGGGCAGGGAGATACGCAGTATTTT. Translating gives CSAPGTSGGQGDTQYF.

The rearrangement uses TRBV7-8 and TRBJ2-7; D perhaps matches TRBD1 (5 bases). CDR1 and CDR2 (germline): SGHVS, FQNEAQ. The CDR3 spans 18 residues. V gave up 1 base and J gave up 1 base, with 20 bases separating them. CDR3 residues: CASSLVPRVAYNSYEQYF. The CDR3 bases are TGTGCCAGCAGCTTAGTCCCCAGGGTCGCCTATAATTCCTACGAGCAGTACTTC.

The sample holds one count of this clonotype. The chain employs TRBV12-3 or TRBV12-4 and TRBJ1-4; 9 nucleotides line up with TRBD1. Trimming at V came to 8 bases and at J to 7 bases, leaving 14 bases not matched to a gene. The CDR3 loop spans 16 amino acids. As DNA, the CDR3 is TGTGCCAGCGGCAGAGAGGGACAGGGCCTCGGTGAAAAACTGTTTTTT. It codes for CASGREGQGLGEKLFF.

Regarding this clonotype: Mismatch with germline at one junction end may stem from a read error. The rearrangement links TRBV19 to TRBJ2-2, with D uncertain. The CDR3 length is 12 residues. Germline assignment: CDR1 LNHDA and CDR2 SQIVND (reference sequence). For the CDR3, the DNA is TGTGCCAGCAGTACCGACACCGGGGAGCTGTTTTTT. Amino acid sequence: CASSTDTGELFF.

As to this clonotype: Germline and junction disagree at one end, which may indicate a read error. V and J are TRBV10-3 and TRBJ2-5, with 9 nucleotides matching TRBD1. Germline V lookup: CDR1 ENHRY, CDR2 SYGVKD. The CDR3 runs 17 residues. CDR3 DNA sequence: TGTGCCAGCAGTTACGTAAACAGGGGGCGCGGGCAAGAGACCCAGTACTTC. This gives the protein CASSYVNRGRGQETQYF.

This clonotype turned up a few times. The CDR3 DNA reads as TGTGCCTGGAGCGGGGGACAAGGGGATCAGCCCCAGCATTTT. Amino acids: CAWSGGQGDQPQHF. V gene TRBV30 combines with J gene TRBJ1-5; D is possibly TRBD1 (6 bases). Deletions cut 3 bases from V and 5 bases from J, with 14 bases between. This CDR3 has 14 residues. Germline values: CDR1 GTSNPN, CDR2 SVGIG (reference sequence).

The table lists this clonotype with many counts. The chain recombines TRBV7-8 with TRBJ1-1, with a possible D match to TRBD1 (5 bases). Germline CDR1 SGHVS, CDR2 FQNEAQ. The CDR3 runs to 14 residues. The V and J ends lost 6 bases and 2 bases respectively, with 13 bases between them. The CDR3: CASRYSGTNTEAFF. As DNA, the CDR3 is TGTGCCAGCAGATATTCCGGGACTAACACTGAAGCTTTCTTT.

This clonotype was seen only once. One end of the junction is discordant with germline, which a read error may explain. The rearrangement joins TRBV7-3 to TRBJ1-1, with a weak D call TRBD1 (6 bases). The CDR3 covers 14 residues. The germline V gene has CDR1 SGHTA and CDR2 FQGTGA. The CDR3 bases are TGTGCCAGCAGCAGGACCCGACAGGCGAACACTGAAGCTTTT. Its protein is CASSRTRQANTEAF.

This clonotype occurred many times. The chain carries TRBV6-5 and TRBJ1-5, with D tentatively TRBD1 (6 bases). V lost 6 bases and J lost 5, with 14 bases in between. Germline V gives CDR1 MNHEY, CDR2 SVGAGI. The CDR3 sequence is 14 residues long. The CDR3 protein is CASSPRGWDQPQHF. CDR3 nucleotides: TGTGCCAGCAGCCCCAGGGGATGGGATCAGCCCCAGCATTTT.

The V gene is TRBV19, the J gene TRBJ2-5; D may match TRBD1 or TRBD2 (5 bases each). V lost 3 bases to trimming and J lost 14 bases, with 22 bases between them. The CDR3 spans 14 residues. Germline CDR1 and CDR2: LNHDA and SQIVND (reference sequence). The CDR3 is CASSIGTGIETNYF. The CDR3 nucleotides are TGTGCCAGTAGTATCGGGACCGGGATTGAGACCAATTACTTC.

J is TRBJ2-2 and V is TRBV7-6, with TRBD2 matching 15 bases. This CDR3 is 16 amino acids long. Germline loops: CDR1 SGHVS, CDR2 FNYEAQ. V shed 4 bases and J 4 bases; nucleotides not matched to a gene: 1. The DNA of the CDR3 is TGTGCCAGCAGCTCGGGACTAGCGGGGGGCACCGGGGAGCTGTTTTTT. As protein: CASSSGLAGGTGELFF.

This clonotype was counted many times. This chain links TRBV19 with TRBJ1-1; D ambiguous. V was shortened by 3 bases and J by 6 bases, with 14 bases between the two germline ends. Germline V gives CDR1 LNHDA, CDR2 SQIVND (reference sequence). This CDR3 has 14 residues. The CDR3 loop is CASSITPSDAEAFF. The DNA for the CDR3 is TGTGCCAGTAGTATCACCCCCTCCGACGCTGAAGCTTTCTTT.

As concerns this clonotype: The limits of the CDR3 on the DNA are not certain, so only TCRdb's listed CDR3 is given. This chain connects TRBV7-4 to TRBJ1-2. Germline V CDR1 and CDR2: SGHVT, SQSDAQ. The CDR3 totals 14 residues, both ends included. CDR3 in amino acids: CASSVAGGNYDSTF.

The chain combines TRBV12-3 or TRBV12-4 with TRBJ2-3; TRBD2 might be the D (6 bases). The V end lost 6 bases, the J end lost 3 bases, and 19 bases lay between the germline ends. The CDR3 loop spans 16 amino acids. The chain's CDR3 is CASRERGGESTDTQYF. Here the CDR3 DNA reads TGTGCCAGCAGGGAAAGGGGCGGGGAAAGTACAGATACGCAGTATTTT.

A remark on this clonotype: A much bigger clone sits one base away, suggesting this may be a read error. The chain couples TRBV30 to TRBJ1-1; D is perhaps TRBD1 (5 bases). The CDR3 spans 14 residues. Germline CDR1 and CDR2: GTSNPN and SVGIG (reference sequence). CDR3 in amino acids: CAWSEHPTDTEASF. CDR3 DNA sequence: TGTGCCTGGAGCGAACACCCTACGGACACTGAAGCTTCCTTT.

Concerning this clonotype: One end of the junction fails to match germline, which may point to a read error. V usage is TRBV7-2 and J usage is TRBJ2-3, with 7 nucleotides matching TRBD2. This CDR3 is 16 amino acids long. The germline gives CDR1 SGHTA, CDR2 FQGNSA. For the CDR3, the DNA is TGTGCCAGCAGCCTACGGGGGGTGGTAACTACAGTTACGCAGTATTTT. This sequence encodes CASSLRGVVTTVTQYF.

With regard to this clonotype: One end of the junction does not line up with germline, which may come from a read error. The V and J genes are TRBV9 and TRBJ1-1; 7 nucleotides align to TRBD1. CDR3 size: 14 residues. CDR1 and CDR2 from the germline V gene are SGDLS and YYNGEE. This CDR3 reads CASSRERTGGNTVF. The CDR3 nucleotides read TGTGCCAGCAGCAGGGAAAGGACAGGCGGGAACACTGTCTTT.

Comment on this clonotype: A much larger clone sits a single nucleotide away, making a read error possible. The CDR3 reads CASGEKGTNTDTQYF. CDR3 bases: TGTGCCAGCGGCGAAAAAGGAACAAACACAGATACGCAGTATTTT. The V gene is TRBV7-3, the J gene TRBJ2-3, with D unclear. Deletions cut 8 bases from V and 2 bases from J, with 17 bases between. The CDR3 has 15 amino acids. Germline values: CDR1 SGHTA, CDR2 FQGTGA.

As to this clonotype: This may come from a read error, since a much larger clone is one base off. The chain carries TRBV6-5 and TRBJ2-7; D remains unclear. V was shortened by 4 bases and J by 3 bases, with 7 bases between the two germline ends. Looked up from germline, CDR1 is MNHEY and CDR2 is SVGAGI. The CDR3 is 12 amino acids. The CDR3 DNA follows: TGTGCCAGCAGTTCCCTTCTCTACGAGCAGTACTTC. As protein: CASSSLLYEQYF.

This clonotype has ten or more counts. J is TRBJ1-1 and V is TRBV6-6; 8 bases line up with TRBD1. V shed 6 bases and J 4 bases; nucleotides not matched to a gene: 7. CDR3 size: 14 residues. Germline V gene lookup returns CDR1 MNHNY and CDR2 SVGAGI (reference sequence). The CDR3: CASRPGGWSTEAFF. CDR3 in DNA: TGTGCCAGCAGACCAGGGGGCTGGAGCACTGAAGCTTTCTTT.

This chain connects TRBV2 to TRBJ1-6, with D perhaps TRBD1 (6 bases). The germline CDR1 and CDR2 sequences are SNHLY and FYNNEI. Trimming took off 5 bases at V and 8 bases at J, with 16 bases between the two ends. The CDR3 sequence is 15 residues long. The DNA for the CDR3 is TGTGCCAGCAGTCGATCGGGACAAAAGGATTCACCCCTCCACTTT. Translation: CASSRSGQKDSPLHF.

This clonotype has a handful of counts. The missing conserved phenylalanine or tryptophan at the end of this CDR3 makes a read error likely. The rearrangement joins TRBV4-2 to TRBJ2-7; no clear D. V dropped 1 base and J dropped 2 bases, with 12 bases sitting between them. Per germline, CDR1 LGHNA and CDR2 YNFKEQ. The CDR3 has 15 amino acids. The CDR3, as DNA: TGTGCCAGCAGCCAAGCTCACGGGTCCCCCTACGAGCAGTACCTC. Its protein product is CASSQAHGSPYEQYL.

The gene calls are TRBV7-2 and TRBJ2-7, with 8 bases aligning to TRBD2. V gave up 6 bases and J gave up 4 bases; unmatched junction bases: 11. Germline lookup yields CDR1 SGHTA and CDR2 FQGNSA. The CDR3 is 15 amino acids. The CDR3 DNA follows: TGTGCCAGCAGTCGCAGCGGGGGAGCGGGGTACGAGCAGTACTTC. The encoded protein is CASSRSGGAGYEQYF.

Comments on this clonotype: The conserved final phenylalanine or tryptophan is absent from the CDR3, which likely points to a read error. The chain is built from TRBV11-2 and TRBJ2-3; D could derive from TRBD1 or TRBD2 (6 bases each). This CDR3 contains 14 residues. From germline, CDR1 is SGHAT and CDR2 FQNNGV. V was clipped by 1 base and J by 4 bases, with 9 bases between them. The CDR3 region has the DNA TGTGCCAGCAGCTTAGGGGGGGCGGCAGATACGCAGTATTCT. It codes for CASSLGGAADTQYS.

The chain is built from TRBV20-1 and TRBJ1-1; D may be TRBD1 (5 bases). CDR1 and CDR2 (germline): DFQATT, SNEGSKA (reference sequence). CDR3 length: 13 amino acids. Trimming removed 6 bases from V and 9 bases from J, with 20 bases in between. CDR3 residues: CSATDGHYEQAFF. CDR3 DNA: TGCAGTGCCACGGACGGACACTACGAGCAAGCTTTCTTT.

This rearrangement joins TRBV5-4 to TRBJ1-5; D remains ambiguous. The length of the CDR3 is 13 residues. CDR1 is SGHNT, CDR2 YYREEE, per germline (reference sequence). V lost 2 bases and J 5 bases, leaving 8 bases between the germline ends. The CDR3 loop reads CASSFMTDQPQHF. Written as DNA, the CDR3 is TGTGCCAGCAGCTTCATGACCGATCAGCCCCAGCATTTT.

V gene TRBV7-9 combines with J gene TRBJ2-7; 8 positions agree with TRBD1. The ends lost 1 base at V and 2 bases at J; junction bases unmatched: 7. Germline CDR1 SEHNR, CDR2 FQNEAQ (reference sequence). The CDR3 loop spans 16 amino acids. Here the CDR3 DNA reads TGTGCCAGCAGCTTAGTGGGCAGGGGGCATCCCTACGAGCAGTACTTC. Protein: CASSLVGRGHPYEQYF.

Concerning this clonotype: This may stem from a read error, because a much larger clone lies one nucleotide away. The chain employs TRBV5-4 and TRBJ1-1; D might be TRBD1 (6 bases). Germline lookup yields CDR1 SGHNT and CDR2 YYREEE (reference sequence). The length of the CDR3 is 14 residues. CDR3 residues: CASSSTGYYTVAFF. The CDR3 DNA sequence: TGTGCCAGCAGCTCAACAGGGTATTACACTGTAGCTTTCTTT.

Note on this clonotype: One end of the junction does not line up with germline, which may come from a read error. The V and J genes are TRBV7-8 and TRBJ2-7, with 8 bases fitting TRBD2. Germline V lookup: CDR1 SGHVS, CDR2 FQNEAQ. The CDR3 loop spans 15 amino acids. The CDR3 loop reads CASSSAGDTAYGQYF. The CDR3 DNA reads as TGTGCCAGCAGTTCAGCGGGGGACACCGCCTACGGGCAGTACTTC.

In regard to this clonotype: Because the CDR3 is missing its conserved closing phenylalanine or tryptophan, this is likely a read error. The limits of the CDR3 on the DNA are not certain, so only TCRdb's listed CDR3 is given. V gene TRBV7-9 combines with J gene TRBJ2-3; TRBD1 is taken as the D call from the table, unchecked against the DNA. The CDR3 is made up of 13 amino acids, end residues included. Germline V lookup: CDR1 SEHNR, CDR2 FQNEAQ (reference sequence). CDR3 sequence reads: CASSLYGVNNQGP.